Described below is a single TCR beta chain sequence and its context. Its antigen is undetermined. Germline lookup yields CDR1 MNHEY and CDR2 SMNVEV (reference sequence). The CDR3 totals 14 residues. V was trimmed by 8 bases and J by 2 bases, leaving 16 bases between them. The sample belongs to a study of shared clonotypes between healthy human individuals. Study results and limitations: What naive subsets generally showed was a larger estimated richness than memory subsets showed.

TCRdb keeps only in-frame clones here, not all; method: immunoSEQ multiplex PCR. The sample lists around 2.3 million clones, 90% to 97% occurring once. Sequences were obtained from naive CD4+ T cells sorted from blood. Subset: CD45RA+ positively selected. This receptor was identified in a man aged 18 to 30 in good health. The chain employs TRBV27 and TRBJ2-7; D tentatively reads TRBD1 or TRBD2 (5 bases each). CDR3 sequence: CASRTGTVTYEQYF. In nucleotides, the CDR3 is TGTGCCAGCCGCACCGGGACGGTAACCTACGAGCAGTACTTC.